This T cell receptor beta chain was found in a study of OX40 agonist ivuxolimab in advanced cancers. In the study overall: Dose-escalation patients' cancers were hepatocellular carcinoma, melanoma, renal cell or head and neck cancer. Allowance was made for prior anti-PD-1, anti-PD-L1 or anti-CTLA-4 therapy, and 35% to 40% had some. Findings and caveats of the study: At doses 0.1 to 3.0 mg/kg, CD4+ and CD8+ clones expanded. On average, CD8+ T cells showed a greater number of expanded clones than CD4+.

CDR1 is MGHDK, CDR2 SYGVNS, per germline. This CDR3 has 16 amino acids. J was trimmed by 4 bases and V by 3 bases; bases with no gene match: 11. Profiling relied on immunoSEQ multiplex PCR, and the TCRdb table lists in-frame clones only, not all of them. The sample includes about 130,000 clones, about 93% seen only once; the top ten take more than 0.9%. Concerning this clone itself: Antigen specificity is unknown.

The receptor was isolated from an adult with an advanced solid tumor such as melanoma, head and neck, liver or kidney cancer. The sample consisted of CD4+ or CD8+ T cells sorted from blood, taken in a trial of the OX40 agonist ivuxolimab. V is TRBV25-1 and J is TRBJ1-1; the match to TRBD1 covers 7 bases. CDR3 sequence: CASSEGGGGVPTEAFF. The CDR3 DNA reads TGTGCCAGCAGTGAGGGAGGGGGCGGCGTCCCCACTGAAGCTTTCTTT.